Listed below are T cell receptor beta chains from one sample, sequenced in a study of cytomegalovirus exposure and HLA in healthy donors. Here immunoSEQ multiplex PCR was the method, and the copy in TCRdb shows in-frame clones only, minus some. The repertoire has 150,000 to 200,000 clones, roughly 77% of them found once; the top ten carry roughly 1.4%. Sequences were obtained from PBMCs. The receptors stem from a woman aged 45 to 65 in good health and CMV-seronegative. Each CDR3 is given with its conserved first and last residue. D genes are given only for firm matches. Some rows mark clone size as missing; the rest say once, few, many or name a class of expanded clone.

J gene: TRBJ2-5; V gene: TRBV10-2; D gene: NA; clone size: NA; CDR3 protein: CASSESWGEETQYF; CDR3 DNA: TGCGCCAGCAGTGAGTCGTGGGGCGAAGAGACCCAGTACTTC
J gene: TRBJ1-6; V gene: TRBV7-9; D gene: TRBD1; clone size: NA; CDR3 protein: CASSLWTGDNSPLHF; CDR3 DNA: TGTGCCAGCAGCCTCTGGACAGGGGATAATTCACCCCTCCACTTT
J gene: TRBJ2-4; V gene: TRBV7-2; D gene: NA; clone size: NA; CDR3 protein: CASSLPGHAIQYF; CDR3 DNA: TGTGCCAGCAGCTTACCGGGACACGCAATTCAGTACTTC
J gene: TRBJ1-5; V gene: TRBV19; D gene: NA; clone size: NA; CDR3 protein: CASSMPIRQHSNQPQHF; CDR3 DNA: TGTGCCAGTAGTATGCCCATAAGACAACATAGCAATCAGCCCCAGCATTTT
J gene: TRBJ1-1; V gene: TRBV2; D gene: TRBD1; clone size: NA; CDR3 protein: CATLRTGPNTEAFF; CDR3 DNA: TGTGCCACCCTTCGGACAGGGCCGAACACTGAAGCTTTCTTT
J gene: TRBJ1-5; V gene: TRBV5-6; D gene: NA; clone size: NA; CDR3 protein: CASSLGQLNQPQHF; CDR3 DNA: TGTGCCAGCAGCTTGGGACAGCTCAATCAGCCCCAGCATTTT
J gene: TRBJ1-1; V gene: TRBV19; D gene: TRBD1; clone size: NA; CDR3 protein: CASIIGDRDTEAFF; CDR3 DNA: TGTGCCAGTATAATCGGAGACAGGGACACTGAAGCTTTCTTT
J gene: TRBJ2-5; V gene: TRBV6-6; D gene: TRBD1; clone size: NA; CDR3 protein: CASSRWGQGVQETQYF; CDR3 DNA: TGTGCCAGCAGTCGTTGGGGACAGGGGGTCCAAGAGACCCAGTACTTC
J gene: TRBJ2-5; V gene: TRBV15; D gene: NA; clone size: NA; CDR3 protein: CATSRVLAPETQYF; CDR3 DNA: TGTGCCACCAGCAGAGTTCTAGCCCCAGAGACCCAGTACTTC
J gene: TRBJ1-3; V gene: TRBV2; D gene: NA; clone size: NA; CDR3 protein: CASGRSSGNTIYF; CDR3 DNA: TGTGCCAGTGGAAGGAGCTCTGGAAACACCATATATTTT
J gene: TRBJ2-5; V gene: TRBV29-1; D gene: NA; clone size: NA; CDR3 protein: CSGRVRETQYF; CDR3 DNA: TGCAGCGGCAGGGTTCGGGAGACCCAGTACTTC
J gene: TRBJ2-5; V gene: TRBV7-9; D gene: TRBD2; clone size: NA; CDR3 protein: CASSPWTSGETQYF; CDR3 DNA: TGTGCCAGCAGCCCCTGGACTAGCGGGGAGACCCAGTACTTC
J gene: TRBJ2-1; V gene: TRBV7-9; D gene: NA; clone size: NA; CDR3 protein: CASSLSSRQWRFNEQFF; CDR3 DNA: TGTGCCAGCAGCTTATCCTCGCGACAGTGGCGCTTCAATGAGCAGTTCTTC
J gene: TRBJ2-1; V gene: TRBV28; D gene: TRBD2; clone size: NA; CDR3 protein: CASSPGGLAGWNEQFF; CDR3 DNA: TGTGCCAGCAGTCCCGGGGGGTTAGCCGGATGGAATGAGCAGTTCTTC
J gene: TRBJ2-3; V gene: TRBV5-4; D gene: NA; clone size: NA; CDR3 protein: CASSLANRVTDTQYF; CDR3 DNA: TGTGCCAGCAGCTTGGCCAACAGGGTCACAGATACGCAGTATTTT
J gene: TRBJ1-1; V gene: TRBV21-1; D gene: NA; clone size: NA; CDR3 protein: CASSTQDKDTEAFF; CDR3 DNA: TGTGCCAGCAGCACTCAAGACAAAGACACTGAAGCTTTCTTT
J gene: TRBJ1-1; V gene: TRBV2; D gene: TRBD1; clone size: NA; CDR3 protein: CASSRTGFSEAFF; CDR3 DNA: TGTGCCAGCAGCCGGACAGGGTTTTCTGAAGCTTTCTTT
J gene: TRBJ1-2; V gene: TRBV2; D gene: NA; clone size: NA; CDR3 protein: CASSGGGDGRSYGYTF; CDR3 DNA: TGTGCCAGCAGTGGCGGCGGGGACGGTCGAAGCTATGGCTACACCTTC
J gene: TRBJ2-1; V gene: TRBV2; D gene: TRBD2; clone size: NA; CDR3 protein: CASRHPAGNEQFF; CDR3 DNA: TGTGCCAGCAGGCACCCAGCGGGAAATGAGCAGTTCTTC
J gene: TRBJ2-1; V gene: TRBV6-5; D gene: TRBD1; clone size: NA; CDR3 protein: CASSLRDRGPNEQFF; CDR3 DNA: TGTGCCAGCAGCCTCCGGGACAGGGGGCCGAATGAGCAGTTCTTC
J gene: TRBJ2-7; V gene: TRBV18; D gene: TRBD1; clone size: NA; CDR3 protein: CASSRQGTYEQYF; CDR3 DNA: TGTGCCAGCTCCCGACAGGGGACCTACGAGCAGTACTTC
J gene: TRBJ1-3; V gene: TRBV18; D gene: NA; clone size: NA; CDR3 protein: CASSPERRNTIYF; CDR3 DNA: TGTGCCAGCTCACCGGAGAGGCGAAACACCATATATTTT
J gene: TRBJ2-7; V gene: TRBV7-8; D gene: TRBD1; clone size: NA; CDR3 protein: CASSLPGQGGKQYF; CDR3 DNA: TGTGCCAGCAGCCTACCCGGACAGGGGGGCAAGCAGTACTTC
J gene: TRBJ2-7; V gene: TRBV5-1; D gene: TRBD2; clone size: NA; CDR3 protein: CASSLLSLAGAHEQYF; CDR3 DNA: TGCGCCAGCAGCTTGCTCTCGCTAGCGGGAGCCCACGAGCAGTACTTC
J gene: TRBJ1-2; V gene: TRBV5-1; D gene: NA; clone size: few; CDR3 protein: CASSSGQYNYGYTF; CDR3 DNA: TGCGCCAGCAGCTCCGGACAGTATAACTATGGCTACACCTTC
J gene: TRBJ1-4; V gene: TRBV6-5; D gene: NA; clone size: NA; CDR3 protein: CASSWTHNEKLFF; CDR3 DNA: TGTGCCAGCAGTTGGACACACAATGAAAAACTGTTTTTT
J gene: TRBJ1-2; V gene: TRBV28; D gene: TRBD1; clone size: once; CDR3 protein: CASSQIGGASYGYTF; CDR3 DNA: TGTGCCAGCAGCCAAATAGGGGGCGCTTCCTATGGCTACACCTTC
J gene: TRBJ2-3; V gene: TRBV29-1; D gene: NA; clone size: few; CDR3 protein: CSVIPGTDTQYF; CDR3 DNA: TGCAGCGTTATCCCGGGGACAGATACGCAGTATTTT
J gene: TRBJ1-6; V gene: TRBV6-5; D gene: TRBD1; clone size: once; CDR3 protein: CASSSTRGGRNSPLHF; CDR3 DNA: TGTGCCAGCAGTTCCACCCGAGGGGGCCGGAATTCACCCCTCCACTTT
J gene: TRBJ1-6; V gene: TRBV6-6; D gene: TRBD1; clone size: NA; CDR3 protein: CASTRTGGDSPLHF; CDR3 DNA: TGTGCCAGCACCAGGACAGGGGGGGATTCACCCCTCCACTTT
J gene: TRBJ1-1; V gene: TRBV5-1; D gene: TRBD1; clone size: few; CDR3 protein: CASSWGQGRSDTEAFF; CDR3 DNA: TGCGCCAGCAGCTGGGGACAGGGTAGGTCGGACACTGAAGCTTTCTTT